The 12 T cell receptor beta chains in this list originate from one sample, sequenced in a study of blood T cell repertoires in COVID-19. Some clones are missing from TCRdb's copy, which holds only in-frame ones; the method was immunoSEQ multiplex PCR. The sample includes some 190,000 clones, approximately 85% of them seen just once. Sequenced sample: peripheral blood. These TCRs come from a woman in her sixties or seventies with acute or convalescent COVID-19.

Regarding this clone: Distinct nucleotide sequences in the sample also encode this CDR3. The rearrangement joins TRBV3-1 (or the pseudogene TRBV3-2) to TRBJ2-7, with D possibly TRBD1 on 5 matching bases. V was shortened by 4 bases and J by 4 bases, with 17 bases between the two germline ends. This CDR3 spans 15 amino acids. The germline V gene encodes CDR1 LGHDT and CDR2 YNNKEL (reference sequence). The CDR3: CASSRQGRRSYEQYF. The DNA for the CDR3 is TGTGCCAGCAGCCGGCAGGGAAGAAGGTCTTACGAGCAGTACTTC.

This clone was observed a single time. The rearrangement joins TRBV3-1 (or the pseudogene TRBV3-2) to TRBJ1-1; D possibly corresponds to TRBD1 (5 bases). V gave up 4 bases and J gave up 5 bases, with 17 bases separating them. The CDR3 sequence is 15 residues long. Germline V gene lookup returns CDR1 LGHDT and CDR2 YNNKEL (reference sequence). Here the CDR3 DNA reads TGTGCCAGCAGCCGCCCCAGGGAGGGGAGGACTGAAGCTTTCTTT. Translated, it gives CASSRPREGRTEAFF.

The chain is built from TRBV11-2 and TRBJ1-5; TRBD1 aligns across 8 bases. CDR1 and CDR2 (germline): SGHAT, FQNNGV. V shed 4 bases, J shed 6 bases, and the junction held 2 bases outside the gene matches. The CDR3 has 13 amino acids. In DNA, the CDR3 is TGTGCCAGCAGCTCCGACAGGGGTCAGCCCCAGCATTTT. It codes for CASSSDRGQPQHF.

The chain links TRBV19 to TRBJ1-5, with D perhaps TRBD1 (5 bases). This CDR3 is built from 14 residues. Looked up from germline, CDR1 is LNHDA and CDR2 is SQIVND (reference sequence). Trimming cost V 3 bases and J 2 bases, with 8 bases left between them. CDR3 nucleotide sequence: TGTGCCAGTAGTATTTCAGGGCGCAATCAGCCCCAGCATTTT. Residues: CASSISGRNQPQHF.

J is TRBJ1-6 and V is TRBV18; 8 bases match TRBD1. Germline lookup yields CDR1 KGHSH and CDR2 LQKENI. V lost 3 bases, J lost 8 bases, and 12 bases stayed unmatched. The CDR3 length is 17 residues. CDR3 coding DNA: TGTGCCAGCTCACCCAGGCATCCAGGACAGGGAGATTCACCCCTCCACTTT. The encoded protein is CASSPRHPGQGDSPLHF.

V and J are TRBV7-8 and TRBJ1-2; TRBD1 agrees at 10 bases. V lost 2 bases, J lost 4 bases, and 7 bases stayed unmatched. Germline V gene sequence: CDR1 SGHVS, CDR2 FQNEAQ. The CDR3 totals 16 residues. The chain's CDR3 is CASSLRQGALLYGYTF. In DNA form, the CDR3 reads TGTGCCAGCAGCTTACGACAGGGGGCCCTACTCTATGGCTACACCTTC.

V and J are TRBV25-1 and TRBJ2-7, with unresolved D. CDR3 length: 13 amino acids. V lost 1 base and J lost 0, with 4 bases in between. CDR1 is MGHDK and CDR2 is SYGVNS in the germline V gene. This chain's CDR3 is CASSESSSYEQYF. CDR3 DNA: TGTGCCAGCAGTGAATCGAGCTCCTACGAGCAGTACTTC.

This clone was recorded only once. V is TRBV4-1 and J is TRBJ1-6; D remains ambiguous. This CDR3 contains 16 residues. In germline, CDR1 is MGHRA, CDR2 YSYEKL. V was clipped by 0 bases and J by 11 bases, with 17 bases between them. The CDR3: CASSQDLAGSFAPLHF. DNA for the CDR3: TGCGCCAGCAGCCAAGATCTCGCAGGTTCTTTTGCACCCCTCCACTTT.

This rearrangement joins TRBV24-1 to TRBJ2-2; TRBD2 might be the D (6 bases). CDR1 KGHDR and CDR2 SFDVKD come from the germline V gene. The CDR3 has 18 residues. V lost 2 bases and J lost 0, with 15 bases in between. The CDR3 protein is CATSDSRWRGANTGELFF. CDR3 coding DNA: TGTGCCACCAGTGATTCCCGCTGGAGGGGAGCGAACACCGGGGAGCTGTTTTTT.

This chain connects TRBV7-9 to TRBJ1-2; D unresolved. Trimming pared 2 bases from V and 8 bases from J, leaving 9 bases between. There are 12 residues in the CDR3. The germline CDR1 and CDR2 sequences are SEHNR and FQNEAQ (reference sequence). CDR3 sequence (DNA): TGTGCCAGCAGCTTAAACCAACAGGGCTACACCTTC. This translates into CASSLNQQGYTF.

In this sample, this clone turned up a few times. Within the sample, other DNA sequences also encode this same CDR3. This chain joins TRBV12-3 or TRBV12-4 and TRBJ1-5, with D maybe TRBD1 (5 bases). V lost 4 bases and J 3 bases, leaving 7 bases between the germline ends. There are 13 residues in the CDR3. CDR3 protein: CASSSTVNQPQHF. The CDR3 DNA follows: TGTGCCAGCAGTTCGACAGTCAATCAGCCCCAGCATTTT.

CDR3 region: CASSSRTVNTEAFF. For the CDR3, the DNA is TGTGCCAGCAGTTCCCGGACAGTGAACACTGAAGCTTTCTTT. J is TRBJ1-1 and V is TRBV6-5, with a possible D match to TRBD1 (6 bases). This CDR3 is built from 14 residues. Germline V CDR1 and CDR2: MNHEY, SVGAGI. V shed 4 bases and J shed 0 bases, with 9 bases lying between them.